The 25 T cell receptor beta chains below all came from one sample that was sequenced in a study of T cells in Graves' hyperthyroidism and ophthalmopathy. TCR beta CDR3 regions were amplified from RNA transcripts. RT-PCR in the first round (using the HTBI primer set) targeted the TCR CDR3. TCRdb re-called the multiplex PCR reads with MiXCR, one entry per CDR3 protein. This sample yields hundreds of thousands of distinct CDR3 sequences, of which around 15% are seen a single time; less than 3.5% belongs to the top ten. The specimen sequenced was blood. The receptors were gathered from a middle-aged woman with Graves' ophthalmopathy.

A word on this clonotype: An end of the junction does not agree with germline; a read error may underlie this. CDR3 sequence (DNA): TGTGCCATCAGTCGACAGGGGGCCTATGAGCAGTTCTTC. As protein: CAISRQGAYEQFF. The chain employs TRBV6-2 or TRBV6-3 and TRBJ2-1; 10 bases align to TRBD1. This CDR3 contains 13 residues. In germline, CDR1 is MNHEY, CDR2 SVGEGT.

V gene TRBV7-2 combines with J gene TRBJ2-3, with 7 bases aligning to TRBD2. The CDR3 has 17 amino acids. The germline gives CDR1 SGHTA, CDR2 FQGNSA. V was pared by 2 bases and J by 4 bases, with 12 bases of the junction left unmatched. In DNA, the CDR3 is TGTGCCAGCAGCTTACGGGGGTGGGGAGGGAGCTCAGATACGCAGTATTTT. Protein: CASSLRGWGGSSDTQYF.

This clonotype was seen many times. The V and J genes are TRBV2 and TRBJ2-3; D perhaps matches TRBD1 (6 bases). The germline CDR1 and CDR2 sequences are SNHLY and FYNNEI. The CDR3 covers 14 residues. V was trimmed by 3 bases and J by 3 bases, leaving 10 bases between them. The CDR3, as DNA: TGTGCCAGCAGTGAGCAGGGGATGACAGATACGCAGTATTTT. This sequence encodes CASSEQGMTDTQYF.

The V call is TRBV7-9, the J call TRBJ1-4; 8 nucleotides agree with TRBD1. V lost 5 bases, J lost 8 bases, and 10 bases stayed unmatched. In germline, CDR1 is SEHNR, CDR2 FQNEAQ (reference sequence). This CDR3 is 15 amino acids long. The CDR3 here is CASSPRTGQGEKLFF. CDR3 nucleotide sequence: TGTGCCAGCAGCCCCCGGACAGGGCAAGGCGAAAAACTGTTTTTT.

The gene calls are TRBV19 and TRBJ2-2; a possible D gene is TRBD2 (6 bases). Germline V gene lookup returns CDR1 LNHDA and CDR2 SQIVND (reference sequence). The CDR3 runs to 17 residues. V was clipped by 6 bases and J by 0 bases, with 17 bases between them. The CDR3 DNA reads TGTGCCAGTAGGGGACTGAGATTAGGTTCGAACACCGGGGAGCTGTTTTTT. Its protein product is CASRGLRLGSNTGELFF.

This chain connects TRBV20-1 to TRBJ1-5; the match to TRBD1 covers 10 bases. CDR3 length: 15 amino acids. Per the germline V gene, CDR1 is DFQATT and CDR2 is SNEGSKA (reference sequence). V gave up 6 bases and J gave up 2 bases; unmatched junction bases: 7. As DNA, the CDR3 is TGCAGTGCGGCTCCGGGGACAGGGGGCAATCAGCCCCAGCATTTT. Amino acid sequence: CSAAPGTGGNQPQHF.

This rearrangement joins TRBV5-8 to TRBJ1-2; 9 bases map to TRBD1. After removal of 4 bases from V and 6 bases from J, the junction contained 4 bases not matched to a gene. Per the germline V gene, CDR1 is SGHTS and CDR2 is YDEGEE. This CDR3 has 13 amino acids. CDR3 in amino acids: CASSRDRADGYTF. CDR3 nucleotides: TGTGCCAGCAGCAGGGACAGGGCTGATGGCTACACCTTC.

At least ten counts were recorded for this clonotype. CDR3 residues: CASSYSQLAGGPGNEQFF. The CDR3 DNA reads TGTGCCAGCAGTTACTCCCAATTAGCGGGAGGGCCGGGAAATGAGCAGTTCTTC. The genes are TRBV6-6 and TRBJ2-1, with 11 bases that match TRBD2. Germline CDR1 reads MNHNY; CDR2 reads SVGAGI (reference sequence). The length of the CDR3 is 18 residues. Germline trimming cut 0 bases from V and 7 bases from J; bases unmatched to any gene: 11.

Remarks on this clonotype: This clone may be a read error of a much larger clone one base away. The J gene is TRBJ2-3, the V gene TRBV2; TRBD2 agrees at 9 bases. This CDR3 comprises 17 residues. CDR1 is SNHLY, CDR2 FYNNEI, per germline. V was clipped by 5 bases and J by 4 bases; unmatched bases: 13. CDR3 in DNA: TGTGCCAGCAGTCGTAAACTAGCGGGTTGGTCAGCAGATACGCAGTATTTT. Translated: CASSRKLAGWSADTQYF.

This clonotype occurred many times. The rearrangement joins TRBV20-1 to TRBJ1-2, with unresolved D. V was shortened by 3 bases and J by 2 bases, with 16 bases between the two germline ends. CDR3 length: 15 residues. CDR1 and CDR2 (germline): DFQATT, SNEGSKA (reference sequence). The CDR3 region is CSARRPPAGNYGYTF. The DNA for the CDR3 is TGCAGTGCTAGGAGACCACCAGCGGGCAACTATGGCTACACCTTC.

The genes are TRBV12-3 or TRBV12-4 and TRBJ1-5; D is ambiguous. Trimming took off 5 bases at V and 8 bases at J, with 10 bases between the two ends. There are 12 residues in the CDR3. CDR3: CASSPRWKPQHF. The CDR3 region has the DNA TGTGCCAGCAGTCCGAGGTGGAAGCCCCAGCATTTT.

This clonotype turned up a few times. The V call is TRBV12-3 or TRBV12-4, the J call TRBJ2-4; 8 bases agree with TRBD2. The CDR3 contains 24 residues. The trim removed 4 bases at V and 2 bases at J, leaving 31 bases unmatched. CDR3 amino acids: CASSSRQTSVGTPTAQITKNIQYF. The DNA of the CDR3 is TGTGCCAGCAGTTCCCGCCAGACTAGCGTGGGAACCCCAACAGCCCAAATAACCAAAAACATTCAGTACTTC.

This clonotype came up many times. This sequence joins TRBV5-1 and TRBJ2-3; a weak D match, TRBD2 (7 bases). Germline V lookup: CDR1 SGHRS, CDR2 YFSETQ. The CDR3 has 15 amino acids. V was trimmed by 6 bases and J by 2 bases, leaving 16 bases between them. The CDR3 coding sequence is TGCGCCAGCACCCCAACCGCGGGGGCCACAGATACGCAGTATTTT. It is translated as CASTPTAGATDTQYF.

This clonotype was seen repeatedly, ten times or more. DNA for the CDR3: TGCAGTGCTAGAGAGGCAGCCCAAGAGACCCAGTACTTC. It encodes CSAREAAQETQYF. This chain connects TRBV20-1 to TRBJ2-5; D not certain. The CDR3 is 13 residues long. Per germline, CDR1 DFQATT and CDR2 SNEGSKA (reference sequence). The germline V and J ends were trimmed by 0 bases and 1 base, with 6 bases remaining between them.

This clonotype was recorded at least ten times. The V gene is TRBV20-1, the J gene TRBJ2-3, with 8 bases that match TRBD2. Per the germline V gene, CDR1 is DFQATT and CDR2 is SNEGSKA (reference sequence). V was clipped by 5 bases and J by 5 bases; unmatched bases: 9. This CDR3 has 14 amino acids. This CDR3 is CSAGPLAGRDTQYF. The CDR3 DNA is TGCAGTGCTGGACCCTTAGCGGGAAGAGATACGCAGTATTTT.

Points on this clonotype: Compared with germline, one end of the junction differs, possibly owing to a read error. The J gene is TRBJ1-5, the V gene TRBV5-1, with D unclear. Germline CDR1 and CDR2: SGHRS and YFSETQ. The CDR3 has 13 residues. This chain's CDR3 is CASSLGPPGPQHF. In DNA, the CDR3 is TGTGCCAGCAGCTTAGGACCGCCGGGGCCCCAGCATTTT.

This clonotype came up a few times. The chain carries TRBV20-1 and TRBJ2-2; TRBD2 might be the D (6 bases). V lost 4 bases, J lost 1 base, and 13 bases lay in between. Germline V gene lookup returns CDR1 DFQATT and CDR2 SNEGSKA (reference sequence). CDR3 length equals 15 residues. CDR3 coding DNA: TGCAGTGCTACCCTAGCGAGAGGGAACACCGGGGAGCTGTTTTTT. This translates into CSATLARGNTGELFF.

To note about this clonotype: One end of the junction does not line up with germline, which may come from a read error. The genes are TRBV7-9 and TRBJ2-5; tentative D call: TRBD2 (5 bases). This CDR3 is 15 amino acids long. Germline V CDR1 and CDR2: SEHNR, FQNEAQ (reference sequence). In DNA form, the CDR3 reads TGCGCCAGCAGCCTTGGCCTTCTACCGGGGGAGACCCAGTACTTC. Translated: CASSLGLLPGETQYF.

This clonotype has ten or more counts. The genes are TRBV11-2 and TRBJ1-3; no clear D gene. This CDR3 contains 16 residues. Looked up from germline, CDR1 is SGHAT and CDR2 is FQNNGV. Trimming removed 5 bases from V and 0 bases from J, with 14 bases in between. The CDR3 DNA sequence: TGTGCCAGCAGCCCAGACACGACTAGCTCTGGAAACACCATATATTTT. Translated: CASSPDTTSSGNTIYF. The whole variable domain, filled in from reference TRBV11-2 and TRBJ1-3, reads EAGVAQSPRYKIIEKRQSVAFWCNPISGHATLYWYQQILGQGPKLLIQFQNNGVVDDSQLPKDRFSAERLKGVDSTLKIQPAKLEDSAVYLCASSPDTTSSGNTIYFGEGSWLTVV.

On this clonotype itself: This may come from a read error, since a much larger clone is one base off. The V gene is TRBV29-1, the J gene TRBJ1-2; TRBD1 agrees at 7 bases. The germline V gene encodes CDR1 SQVTM and CDR2 ANQGSEA. The CDR3 length is 13 residues. The trim removed 6 bases at V and 3 bases at J, leaving 7 bases unmatched. CDR3 DNA sequence: TGCAGCGTGGCAGGGGGGCGAGACTATGGCTACACCTTC. Translated: CSVAGGRDYGYTF. Drawing the rest from reference TRBV29-1 and TRBJ1-2, the complete variable domain is SAVISQKPSRDICQRGTSLTIQCQVDSQVTMMFWYRQQPGQSLTLIATANQGSEATYESGFVIDKFPISRPNLTFSTLTVSNMSPEDSSIYLCSVAGGRDYGYTFGSGTRLTVV.

This clonotype occurred a few times. This may be a read error, as it is one base from a much larger clone. V is TRBV19 and J is TRBJ2-7; no clear D gene. CDR3 size: 12 residues. Germline V lookup: CDR1 LNHDA, CDR2 SQIVND (reference sequence). CDR3 DNA sequence: TGTGCCAGTAGTTCACGCGCCTACGAGCAGCACTTC. Translated: CASSSRAYEQHF.

With regard to this clonotype: Relative to the germline gene, one junction end is altered; a read error may explain this. This chain links TRBV20-1 with TRBJ1-5; D perhaps matches TRBD1 (6 bases). CDR3 length: 16 amino acids. Germline CDR1 reads DFQATT; CDR2 reads SNEGSKA (reference sequence). CDR3: CGARDTPGVSNQPQHF. The CDR3 nucleotides read TGCGGTGCTAGAGATACCCCAGGGGTAAGCAATCAGCCCCAGCATTTT.

The chain joins TRBV7-2 to TRBJ1-1; 11 bases agree with TRBD1. The CDR3 contains 16 residues. J was trimmed by 5 bases and V by 5 bases; bases with no gene match: 10. Looked up from germline, CDR1 is SGHTA and CDR2 is FQGNSA. The CDR3: CASSRHEGTGGTEAFF. CDR3 DNA: TGTGCCAGCAGCCGACATGAAGGGACAGGGGGAACTGAAGCTTTCTTT.

This clonotype was observed many times. V usage is TRBV18 and J usage is TRBJ1-5, with unresolved D. This CDR3 has 15 residues. Per the germline V gene, CDR1 is KGHSH and CDR2 is LQKENI. Between the trimmed V and J ends, which lost 6 bases and 0 bases, there was a span of 12 bases. The CDR3 sequence is CASSSGSYSNQPQHF. In DNA, the CDR3 is TGTGCCAGCTCGTCGGGGAGTTATAGCAATCAGCCCCAGCATTTT.

This clonotype has at least ten counts. The CDR3 here is CASSLARQGGSYEQYF. DNA for the CDR3: TGTGCCAGCAGCTTAGCGCGGCAGGGGGGCTCCTACGAGCAGTACTTC. V is TRBV7-8 and J is TRBJ2-7; TRBD1 might be the D (7 bases). Per germline, CDR1 SGHVS and CDR2 FQNEAQ. The CDR3 has 16 residues. V shed 0 bases and J shed 0 bases, with 12 bases lying between them.